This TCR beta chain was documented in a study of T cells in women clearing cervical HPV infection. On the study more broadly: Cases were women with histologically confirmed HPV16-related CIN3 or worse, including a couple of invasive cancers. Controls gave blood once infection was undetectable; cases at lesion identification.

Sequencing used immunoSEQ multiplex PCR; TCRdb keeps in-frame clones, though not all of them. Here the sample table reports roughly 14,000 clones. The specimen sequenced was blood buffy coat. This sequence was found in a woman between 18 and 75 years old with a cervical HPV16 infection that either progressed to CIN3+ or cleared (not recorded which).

CDR3 sequence: CASSEKQVPVSSPLFF. The sequenced CDR3 bases are TGTGCCAGCAGTGAAAAACAGGTCCCGGTGAGCTCACCG. This sequence joins TRBV2 and TRBJ2-2; a weak D match, TRBD1 (5 bases). The read gets to within 3 residues of the CDR3 end, and the germline J gene fills in the rest. Germline lookup yields CDR1 SNHLY and CDR2 FYNNEI. The CDR3 extends over 16 amino acids.